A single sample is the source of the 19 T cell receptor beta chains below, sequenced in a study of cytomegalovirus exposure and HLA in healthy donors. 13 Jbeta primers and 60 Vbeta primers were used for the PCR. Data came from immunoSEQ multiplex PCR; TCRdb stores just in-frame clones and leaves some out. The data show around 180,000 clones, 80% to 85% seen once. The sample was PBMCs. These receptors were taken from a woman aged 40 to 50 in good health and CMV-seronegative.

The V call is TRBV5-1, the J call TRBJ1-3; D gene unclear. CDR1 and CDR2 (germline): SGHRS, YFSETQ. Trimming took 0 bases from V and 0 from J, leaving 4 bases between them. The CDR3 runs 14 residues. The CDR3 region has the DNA TGCGCCAGCAGCTTGGGGGCCTCTGGAAACACCATATATTTT. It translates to CASSLGASGNTIYF.

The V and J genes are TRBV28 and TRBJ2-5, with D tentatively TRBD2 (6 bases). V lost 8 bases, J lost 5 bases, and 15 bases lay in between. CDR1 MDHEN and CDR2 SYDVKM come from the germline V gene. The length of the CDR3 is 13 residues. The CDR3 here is CASGTPGQETQYF. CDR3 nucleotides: TGTGCCAGCGGGACTCCCGGCCAGGAGACCCAGTACTTC.

CDR3 sequence (DNA): TGTGCCAGCAACAGGGGGCTCGGTGGCTACACCTTC. Its translation is CASNRGLGGYTF. The rearrangement joins TRBV14 to TRBJ1-2, with TRBD1 matching 9 bases. CDR1 SGHDN and CDR2 FVKESK come from the germline V gene. The CDR3 sequence is 12 residues long. The trim removed 7 bases at V and 7 bases at J, leaving 4 bases unmatched.

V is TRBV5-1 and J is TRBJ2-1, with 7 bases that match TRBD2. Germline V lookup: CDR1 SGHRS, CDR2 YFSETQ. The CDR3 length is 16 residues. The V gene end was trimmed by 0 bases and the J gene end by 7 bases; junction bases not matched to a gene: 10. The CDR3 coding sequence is TGCGCCAGCAGCTTGGAGATGAGGGAGGGCCAGAATGAGCAGTTCTTC. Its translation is CASSLEMREGQNEQFF.

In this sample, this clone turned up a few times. CDR3 coding DNA: TGTGCCAGCAGCCAGACAGGGAGCCGAAGCTCCTACAATGAGCAGTTCTTC. Amino acids: CASSQTGSRSSYNEQFF. The V call is TRBV5-5, the J call TRBJ2-1, with 7 bases aligning to TRBD1. The CDR3 runs to 17 residues. With V trimmed by 4 bases and J by 0 bases, 10 bases remained unmatched. Germline CDR1 and CDR2: SGHKS and YYEKEE (reference sequence).

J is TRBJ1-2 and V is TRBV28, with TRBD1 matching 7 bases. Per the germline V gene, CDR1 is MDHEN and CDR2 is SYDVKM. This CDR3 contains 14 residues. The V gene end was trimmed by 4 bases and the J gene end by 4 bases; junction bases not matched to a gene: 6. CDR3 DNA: TGTGCCAGCAGTTCCCCGACAGGGTTCTATGGCTACACCTTC. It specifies CASSSPTGFYGYTF.

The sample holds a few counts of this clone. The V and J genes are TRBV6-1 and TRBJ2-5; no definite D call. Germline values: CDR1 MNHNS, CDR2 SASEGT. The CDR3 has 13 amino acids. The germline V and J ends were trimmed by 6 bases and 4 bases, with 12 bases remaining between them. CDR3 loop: CASRSSSPETQYF. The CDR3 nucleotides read TGTGCCAGCAGGAGTAGCAGCCCAGAGACCCAGTACTTC.

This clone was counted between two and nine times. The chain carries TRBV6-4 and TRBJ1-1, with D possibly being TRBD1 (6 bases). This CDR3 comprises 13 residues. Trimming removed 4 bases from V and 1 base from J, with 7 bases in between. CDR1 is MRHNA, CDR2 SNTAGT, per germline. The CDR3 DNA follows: TGTGCCAGCAGTGCGACAGGGAACACTGAAGCTTTCTTT. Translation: CASSATGNTEAFF.

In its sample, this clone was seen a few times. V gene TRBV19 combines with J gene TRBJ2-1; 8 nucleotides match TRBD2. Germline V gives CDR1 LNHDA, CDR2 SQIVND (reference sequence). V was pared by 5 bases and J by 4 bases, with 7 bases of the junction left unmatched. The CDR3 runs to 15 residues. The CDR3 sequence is CASSAGTSGYNEQFF. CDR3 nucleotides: TGTGCCAGTAGTGCTGGGACTAGTGGTTACAATGAGCAGTTCTTC.

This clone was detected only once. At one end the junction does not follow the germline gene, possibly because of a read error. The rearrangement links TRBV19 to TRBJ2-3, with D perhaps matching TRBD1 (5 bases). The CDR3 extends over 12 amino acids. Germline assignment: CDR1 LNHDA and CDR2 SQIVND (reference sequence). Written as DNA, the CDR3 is TGTGCCAGTAGTACGGTCGACAGCTACAACCATTTT. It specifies CASSTVDSYNHF.

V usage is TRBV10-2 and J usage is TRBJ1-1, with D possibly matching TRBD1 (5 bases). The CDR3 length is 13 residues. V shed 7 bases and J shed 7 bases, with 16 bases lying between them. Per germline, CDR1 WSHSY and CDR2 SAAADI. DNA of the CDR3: TGCGCCAGCAACCAGGGCCCCCTAGGTGAAGCTTTCTTT. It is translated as CASNQGPLGEAFF.

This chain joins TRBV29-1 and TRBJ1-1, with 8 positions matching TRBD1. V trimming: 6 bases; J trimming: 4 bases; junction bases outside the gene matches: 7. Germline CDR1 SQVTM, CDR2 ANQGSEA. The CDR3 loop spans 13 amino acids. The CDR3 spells CSVRGQAGTEAFF. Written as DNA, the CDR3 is TGCAGCGTGAGGGGACAGGCGGGCACTGAAGCTTTCTTT.

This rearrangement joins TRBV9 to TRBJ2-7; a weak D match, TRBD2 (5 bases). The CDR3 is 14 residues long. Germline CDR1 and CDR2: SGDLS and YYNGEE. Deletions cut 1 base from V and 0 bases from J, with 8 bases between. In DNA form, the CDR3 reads TGTGCCAGCAGCGTACTGGGGAGCTCCTACGAGCAGTACTTC. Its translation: CASSVLGSSYEQYF.

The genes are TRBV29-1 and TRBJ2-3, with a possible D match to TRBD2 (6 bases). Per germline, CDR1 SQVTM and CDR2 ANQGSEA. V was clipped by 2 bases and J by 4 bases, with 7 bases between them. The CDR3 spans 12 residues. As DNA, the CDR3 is TGCAGCGTTGAAACGGGGGCAGATACGCAGTATTTT. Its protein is CSVETGADTQYF.

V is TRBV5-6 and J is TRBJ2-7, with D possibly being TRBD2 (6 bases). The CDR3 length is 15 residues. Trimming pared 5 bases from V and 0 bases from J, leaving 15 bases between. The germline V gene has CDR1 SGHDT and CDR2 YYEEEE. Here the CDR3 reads CASRVVGSPSYEQYF. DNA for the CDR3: TGTGCCAGCAGGGTGGTCGGGAGCCCCTCCTACGAGCAGTACTTC.

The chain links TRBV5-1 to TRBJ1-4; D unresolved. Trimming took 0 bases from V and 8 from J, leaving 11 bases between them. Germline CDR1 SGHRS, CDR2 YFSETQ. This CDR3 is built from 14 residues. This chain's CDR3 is CASSLEVSVEKLFF. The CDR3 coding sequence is TGCGCCAGCAGCTTGGAAGTCTCAGTAGAAAAACTGTTTTTT.

The chain's CDR3 is CASSFLSGGVGNEQFF. Written as DNA, the CDR3 is TGTGCCAGCAGCTTCCTTTCAGGGGGCGTGGGCAATGAGCAGTTCTTC. The chain links TRBV7-2 to TRBJ2-1, with TRBD1 matching 8 bases. Per the germline V gene, CDR1 is SGHTA and CDR2 is FQGNSA. V gave up 3 bases and J gave up 6 bases; unmatched junction bases: 10. The CDR3 spans 16 residues.

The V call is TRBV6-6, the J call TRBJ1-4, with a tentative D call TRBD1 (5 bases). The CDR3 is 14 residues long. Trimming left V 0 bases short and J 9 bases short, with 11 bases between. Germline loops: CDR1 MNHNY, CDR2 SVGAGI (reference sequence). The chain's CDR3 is CASSYSRLGQKLFF. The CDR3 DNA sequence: TGTGCCAGCAGTTACTCGAGATTGGGGCAAAAACTGTTTTTT.

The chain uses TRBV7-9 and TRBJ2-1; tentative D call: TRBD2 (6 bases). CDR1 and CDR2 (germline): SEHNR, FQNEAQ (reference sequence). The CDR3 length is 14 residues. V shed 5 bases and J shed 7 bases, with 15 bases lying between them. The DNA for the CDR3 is TGTGCCAGCAGCCCCCGGGACTCAAGAAATGAGCAGTTCTTC. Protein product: CASSPRDSRNEQFF.